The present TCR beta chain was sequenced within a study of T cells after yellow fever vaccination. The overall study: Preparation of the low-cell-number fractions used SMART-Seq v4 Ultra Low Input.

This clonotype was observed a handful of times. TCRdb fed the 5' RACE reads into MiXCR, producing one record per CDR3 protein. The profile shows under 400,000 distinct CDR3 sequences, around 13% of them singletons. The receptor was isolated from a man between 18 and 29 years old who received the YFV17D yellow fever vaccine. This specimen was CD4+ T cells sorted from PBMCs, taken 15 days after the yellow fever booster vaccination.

The CDR3 sequence is CASSQDGQRSLKGPEAFF. The CDR3 DNA sequence: TGCGCCAGCAGCCAAGATGGACAGAGATCCCTTAAGGGCCCTGAAGCTTTCTTT. The rearrangement uses TRBV4-1 and TRBJ1-1; tentatively, D is TRBD1 (6 bases). The germline V and J ends were trimmed by 0 bases and 6 bases, with 23 bases remaining between them. The CDR3 has 18 residues. The germline CDR1 and CDR2 sequences are MGHRA and YSYEKL.